This T cell receptor beta chain was observed in a study of graft-versus-host responses after intestinal transplantation. Across the whole study: For 3 to 4 years after anti-thymocyte globulin induction, all recipients took tacrolimus and steroids.

There are 13 residues in the CDR3. V lost 5 bases and J lost 2, with 11 bases in between. The germline gives CDR1 SGHDT, CDR2 YYEEEE. The assay was immunoSEQ multiplex PCR, and TCRdb's table has in-frame clones only and misses some. This repertoire shows approximately 10,000 clones, roughly 27% found once; its top ten account for approximately 3.5%. J is TRBJ2-7 and V is TRBV5-6; D may be TRBD2 (6 bases). The sequencing used alloreactive CD4+ T cells from a mixed lymphocyte reaction culture, collected before intestinal transplant. Stated subset: CFSE-low proliferating T cells sorted from approximately six-day pre-transplant mixed lymphocyte reaction (GvH or HvG direction). The TCR originated in a human patient who received an intestinal transplant. CDR3 DNA: TGTGCCAGCAGTCCCACGGGGGCCTACGAGCAGTACTTC. Residues: CASSPTGAYEQYF.